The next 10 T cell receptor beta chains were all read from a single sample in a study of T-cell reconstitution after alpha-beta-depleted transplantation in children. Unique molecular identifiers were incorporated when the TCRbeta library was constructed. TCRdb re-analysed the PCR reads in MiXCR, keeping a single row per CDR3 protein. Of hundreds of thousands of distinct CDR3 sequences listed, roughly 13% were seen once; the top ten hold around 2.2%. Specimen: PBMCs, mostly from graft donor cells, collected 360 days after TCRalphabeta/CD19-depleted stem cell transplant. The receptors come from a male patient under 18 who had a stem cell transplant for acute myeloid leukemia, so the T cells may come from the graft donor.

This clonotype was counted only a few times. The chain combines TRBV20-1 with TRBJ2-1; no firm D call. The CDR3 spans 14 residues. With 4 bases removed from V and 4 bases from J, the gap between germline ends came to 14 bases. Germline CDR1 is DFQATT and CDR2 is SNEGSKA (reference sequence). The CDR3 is CSAKRAVWYNEQFF. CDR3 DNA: TGCAGTGCTAAAAGGGCAGTTTGGTACAATGAGCAGTTCTTC.

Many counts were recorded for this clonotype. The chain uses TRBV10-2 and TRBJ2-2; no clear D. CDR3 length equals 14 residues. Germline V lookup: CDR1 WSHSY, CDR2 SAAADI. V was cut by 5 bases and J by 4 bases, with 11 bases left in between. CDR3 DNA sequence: TGCGCCAGCAGTCCCTCAGCCGGCACCGGGGAGCTGTTTTTT. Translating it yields CASSPSAGTGELFF.

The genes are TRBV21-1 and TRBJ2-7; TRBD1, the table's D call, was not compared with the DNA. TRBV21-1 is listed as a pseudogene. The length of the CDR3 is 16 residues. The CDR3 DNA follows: TGTGCCAGCAGCAAAGGGGACCCGCGGAGCGGCTACGAGCAGTACTTC. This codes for CASSKGDPRSGYEQYF.

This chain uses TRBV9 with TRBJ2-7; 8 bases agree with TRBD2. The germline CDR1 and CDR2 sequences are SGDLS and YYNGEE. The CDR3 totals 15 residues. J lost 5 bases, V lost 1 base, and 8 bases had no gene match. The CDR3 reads CASSVSAGVTNEQYF. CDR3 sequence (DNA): TGTGCCAGCAGCGTATCAGCGGGAGTAACGAACGAGCAGTACTTC.

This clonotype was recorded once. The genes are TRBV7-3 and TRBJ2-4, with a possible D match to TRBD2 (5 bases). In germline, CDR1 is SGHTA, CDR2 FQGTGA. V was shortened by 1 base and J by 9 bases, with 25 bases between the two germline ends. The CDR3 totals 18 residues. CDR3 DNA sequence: TGTGCCAGCAGCTTAAGGGCAAGCGGAATACTCGTCAGGAGCATTCAGTACTTC. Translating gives CASSLRASGILVRSIQYF. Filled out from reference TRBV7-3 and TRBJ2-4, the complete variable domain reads GAGVSQTPSNKVTEKGKYVELRCDPISGHTALYWYRQSLGQGPEFLIYFQGTGAADDSGLPNDRFFAVRPEGSVSTLKIQRTERGDSAVYLCASSLRASGILVRSIQYFGAGTRLSVL.

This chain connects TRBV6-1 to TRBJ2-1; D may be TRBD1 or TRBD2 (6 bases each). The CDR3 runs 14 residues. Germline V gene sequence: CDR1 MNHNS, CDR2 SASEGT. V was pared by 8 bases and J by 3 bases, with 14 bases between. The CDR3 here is CASLRGGGYNEQFF. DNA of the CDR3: TGTGCCAGCCTTAGAGGGGGAGGCTACAATGAGCAGTTCTTC.

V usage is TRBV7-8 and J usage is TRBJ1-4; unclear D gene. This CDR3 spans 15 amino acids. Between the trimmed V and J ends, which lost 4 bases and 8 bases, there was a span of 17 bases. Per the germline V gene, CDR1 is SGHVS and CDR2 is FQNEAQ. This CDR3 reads CASSSEEVPGEKLFF. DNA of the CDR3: TGTGCCAGCAGCTCCGAGGAAGTGCCGGGCGAAAAACTGTTTTTT.

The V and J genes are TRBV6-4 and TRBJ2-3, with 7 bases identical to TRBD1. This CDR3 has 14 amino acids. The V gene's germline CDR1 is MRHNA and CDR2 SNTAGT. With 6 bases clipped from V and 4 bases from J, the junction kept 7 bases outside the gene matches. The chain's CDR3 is CASSRQGYADTQYF. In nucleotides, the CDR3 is TGTGCCAGCAGCCGACAGGGATATGCAGATACGCAGTATTTT.

The CDR3 DNA sequence: TGTGCCAGCAGTTTCTCCCTCTATCAGCCCCAGCATTTT. It specifies CASSFSLYQPQHF. This rearrangement joins TRBV12-3 or TRBV12-4 to TRBJ1-5, with D uncertain. The CDR3 totals 13 residues. V gave up 3 bases and J gave up 5 bases, with 8 bases separating them.

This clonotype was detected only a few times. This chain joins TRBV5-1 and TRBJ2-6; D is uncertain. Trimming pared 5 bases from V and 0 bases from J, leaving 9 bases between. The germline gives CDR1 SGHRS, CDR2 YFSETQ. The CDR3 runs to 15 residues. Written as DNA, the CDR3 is TGCGCCAGCAGGCCTGGGTACTCTGGGGCCAACGTCCTGACTTTC. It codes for CASRPGYSGANVLTF.